The rows below give T cell receptor beta chains drawn from one sample of a study of T cells in narcolepsy. The data were produced by immunoSEQ multiplex PCR, yet TCRdb's version contains in-frame clones alone and is incomplete. The sample includes 25,000 to 35,000 clones, roughly 90% of them seen just once. Sequencing was carried out using CD45RA- memory CD4+ T cells from PBMCs. The receptors shown here come from a human donor with narcolepsy. Each CDR3 is given with its conserved first and last residue. D genes are given only for firm matches. Clone sizes are given selectively: once, few, many, or a class where the clone is expanded.

D gene: NA; J gene: TRBJ2-5; V gene: TRBV9; clone size: NA; CDR3 protein: CASSVEGGLEETQYF; CDR3 DNA: TGTGCCAGCAGCGTAGAAGGTGGTCTAGAAGAGACCCAGTACTTC
D gene: TRBD2; J gene: TRBJ2-1; V gene: TRBV7-2; clone size: NA; CDR3 protein: CASSSGLGRLF; CDR3 DNA: TGTGCCAGCAGCTCTGGACTAGGGAGGCTCTTC
D gene: NA; J gene: TRBJ1-2; V gene: TRBV4-1; clone size: NA; CDR3 protein: CASSQEIGGYTF; CDR3 DNA: TGCGCCAGCAGCCAAGAAATAGGGGGCTACACCTTC
D gene: NA; J gene: TRBJ2-7; V gene: TRBV4-2; clone size: NA; CDR3 protein: CASSQDVNAAYEQYF; CDR3 DNA: TGTGCCAGCAGCCAAGATGTTAACGCCGCCTACGAGCAGTACTTC
D gene: NA; J gene: TRBJ1-2; V gene: TRBV28; clone size: once; CDR3 protein: CATTEGRMRGYGYTF; CDR3 DNA: TGTGCCACCACGGAGGGCCGGATGAGAGGCTATGGCTACACCTTC
D gene: TRBD1; J gene: TRBJ1-6; V gene: TRBV6-1; clone size: NA; CDR3 protein: CASRAFDREGSPLHF; CDR3 DNA: TGTGCCAGCAGGGCATTCGACAGGGAGGGTTCACCCCTCCACTTT
D gene: NA; J gene: TRBJ2-7; V gene: TRBV27; clone size: NA; CDR3 protein: CASSPLVGARYEQYF; CDR3 DNA: TGTGCCAGCAGTCCCCTTGTGGGGGCTAGGTACGAGCAGTACTTC
D gene: NA; J gene: TRBJ2-1; V gene: TRBV4-2; clone size: NA; CDR3 protein: CASSQEREGRNEQFF; CDR3 DNA: TGTGCCAGCAGCCAAGAAAGAGAGGGCCGTAATGAGCAGTTCTTC
D gene: TRBD2; J gene: TRBJ2-1; V gene: TRBV11-3; clone size: NA; CDR3 protein: CASSLGSGGSYNEQFF; CDR3 DNA: TGTGCCAGCAGCTTAGGAAGCGGGGGCTCCTACAATGAGCAGTTCTTC
D gene: NA; J gene: TRBJ1-6; V gene: TRBV9; clone size: once; CDR3 protein: CASSSALGGSPLHF; CDR3 DNA: TGTGCCAGCAGCTCGGCTTTAGGTGGTTCACCCCTCCACTTT
D gene: NA; J gene: TRBJ1-3; V gene: TRBV28; clone size: NA; CDR3 protein: CASRPGVSGNTIYF; CDR3 DNA: TGTGCCAGCAGACCTGGCGTCTCTGGAAACACCATATATTTT
D gene: NA; J gene: TRBJ1-1; V gene: TRBV30; clone size: NA; CDR3 protein: CGLAGGGLMNTEAFF; CDR3 DNA: TGTGGTCTGGCCGGAGGCGGACTTATGAACACTGAAGCTTTCTTT
D gene: TRBD2; J gene: TRBJ2-3; V gene: TRBV4-1; clone size: NA; CDR3 protein: CASSQQGLAGGTDTQYF; CDR3 DNA: TGCGCCAGCAGCCAACAGGGACTAGCGGGAGGGACAGATACGCAGTATTTT
D gene: NA; J gene: TRBJ2-1; V gene: TRBV5-1; clone size: once; CDR3 protein: CASSHGSGSTNEQFF; CDR3 DNA: TGCGCCAGCAGCCACGGTAGTGGCTCCACCAATGAGCAGTTCTTC
D gene: NA; J gene: TRBJ1-3; V gene: TRBV28; clone size: NA; CDR3 protein: CASGTPRGSGNTIYF; CDR3 DNA: TGTGCCAGCGGGACACCCCGGGGCTCTGGAAACACCATATATTTT
D gene: NA; J gene: TRBJ1-1; V gene: TRBV7-3; clone size: NA; CDR3 protein: CASSLYEAMNTEAFF; CDR3 DNA: TGTGCCAGCAGCCTCTATGAGGCCATGAACACTGAAGCTTTCTTT
D gene: NA; J gene: TRBJ1-4; V gene: TRBV11-2; clone size: NA; CDR3 protein: CASSRDRDKATNEKLFF; CDR3 DNA: TGTGCCAGCAGCCGCGACCGAGACAAAGCAACTAATGAAAAACTGTTTTTT
D gene: NA; J gene: TRBJ1-6; V gene: TRBV28; clone size: NA; CDR3 protein: CASKTTGSSYNSPLHF; CDR3 DNA: TGTGCCAGCAAGACTACAGGGAGCTCCTATAATTCACCCCTCCACTTT